Shown below are 8 T cell receptor beta chains from a single sample sequenced in a study of blood T cell repertoires in COVID-19. Sequencing was performed with immunoSEQ multiplex PCR; in TCRdb, only in-frame clones are kept and a portion is missing. The sample carries a few hundred thousand clones, roughly 77% recorded once. Sequencing input: peripheral blood. Source of these receptors: a human donor with acute or convalescent COVID-19. The donor label of this sample is uncertain.

J is TRBJ2-7 and V is TRBV18, with 9 bases lining up with TRBD2. The CDR3 sequence is 16 residues long. The germline V gene has CDR1 KGHSH and CDR2 LQKENI. The J segment lost 3 bases and the V segment lost 6 bases, leaving 12 bases of the junction unmatched. The chain's CDR3 is CASSPGLAGLNYEQYF. DNA for the CDR3: TGTGCCAGCTCCCCCGGGCTAGCGGGACTTAACTACGAGCAGTACTTC.

The chain uses TRBV7-2 and TRBJ1-2; 9 bases are shared with TRBD1. Germline trimming cut 7 bases from V and 4 bases from J; bases unmatched to any gene: 16. This CDR3 contains 17 residues. Germline V gene lookup returns CDR1 SGHTA and CDR2 FQGNSA. The CDR3 sequence: CASNIDRVTGGAYGYTF. The CDR3 DNA reads TGTGCCAGCAACATAGATAGGGTTACAGGGGGCGCCTATGGCTACACCTTC.

The genes are TRBV5-1 and TRBJ1-4; tentatively, D is TRBD1 (6 bases). The length of the CDR3 is 13 residues. Trimming shortened V by 4 bases and J by 5 bases, and 9 bases separated the two germline ends. The germline gives CDR1 SGHRS, CDR2 YFSETQ. CDR3 sequence: CASSTDRNEKLFF. The CDR3 DNA sequence: TGCGCCAGCAGCACCGACAGGAATGAAAAACTGTTTTTT.

V is TRBV30 and J is TRBJ2-7; TRBD2 might be the D (6 bases). Trimming shortened V by 4 bases and J by 0 bases, and 7 bases separated the two germline ends. Germline CDR1 is GTSNPN and CDR2 is SVGIG (reference sequence). This CDR3 contains 12 residues. The CDR3 nucleotides are TGTGCCTGGACCGGGGGCTCCTACGAGCAGTACTTC. Residues: CAWTGGSYEQYF.

V and J are TRBV18 and TRBJ1-1; perhaps TRBD1 as D (6 bases). CDR3 size: 15 residues. V was trimmed by 6 bases and J by 1 base, leaving 15 bases between them. Germline CDR1 reads KGHSH; CDR2 reads LQKENI. CDR3 region: CASSQAGVANTEAFF. In DNA, the CDR3 is TGTGCCAGCTCTCAAGCAGGGGTGGCGAACACTGAAGCTTTCTTT.

J is TRBJ1-4 and V is TRBV6-6, with D uncertain. Germline CDR1 reads MNHNY; CDR2 reads SVGAGI (reference sequence). The ends were cut back, 7 bases at V and 5 bases at J, with 8 bases in the middle. CDR3 length: 12 amino acids. The DNA of the CDR3 is TGTGCCAGCAATATCGGGAATGAAAAACTGTTTTTT. As protein: CASNIGNEKLFF.

The chain couples TRBV3-1 (or the pseudogene TRBV3-2) to TRBJ1-1; TRBD1 matches 8 bases. This CDR3 spans 16 amino acids. With V trimmed by 1 base and J by 4 bases, 8 bases remained unmatched. CDR1 and CDR2 from the germline V gene are LGHDT and YNNKEL (reference sequence). The DNA for the CDR3 is TGTGCCAGCAGCCAAGGGTCGACAGGGGATGGCACTGAAGCTTTCTTT. Amino acids: CASSQGSTGDGTEAFF.

CDR3 coding DNA: TGTGCCAGCAGCAAGGACGGCACTAGGGGCTACACCTTC. Encoded protein: CASSKDGTRGYTF. The chain carries TRBV5-4 and TRBJ1-2; D is undetermined. V was clipped by 4 bases and J by 8 bases, with 15 bases between them. The V gene's germline CDR1 is SGHNT and CDR2 YYREEE (reference sequence). The CDR3 runs to 13 residues.